This TCR beta chain stems from a study of blood T cell repertoires in COVID-19. Assay used: immunoSEQ multiplex PCR; TCRdb lists only in-frame clones, some missing. Of hundreds of thousands of clones in the sample, 75% to 90% were seen once. The CDR3 is 13 residues long. Looked up from germline, CDR1 is GTSNPN and CDR2 is SVGIG (reference sequence). V was cut by 0 bases and J by 5 bases, with 7 bases left in between. Sequences were obtained from PBMCs or T cells enriched from blood (not recorded which). The chain carries TRBV30 and TRBJ2-2; no clear D. This receptor was identified in a man aged 25 to 45 who had recovered from COVID-19. The CDR3 nucleotides are TGTGCCTGGAGTGTACGAGCAACCGGGGAGCTGTTTTTT. This codes for CAWSVRATGELFF.